These T cell receptor beta chains were read from a single sample in a study of breast tumors, draining lymph nodes, adjacent tissues. TCRdb re-called the multiplex PCR reads through MiXCR, storing one row per CDR3 protein. The sample contains over 200,000 distinct CDR3 sequences, less than 45% of which appear only once. The sequencing sample was made of axillary lymph node tissue. These receptor sequences come from a female donor with breast cancer. Some clones in this sample may be carry-over from other donors' samples. CDR3s include the opening cysteine and the closing phenylalanine or tryptophan. The D gene is left open where the match is weak. Expanded clones are given a class, and other clones once, few, many or no size at all.

size: once; V: TRBV19; J: TRBJ1-2; length: 13; D: TRBD1; CDR3: CASMGQPLYGYTF; DNA: TGTGCCAGTATGGGACAGCCGCTCTATGGCTACACCTTC
size: -; V: TRBV10-3; J: TRBJ2-2; length: 15; D: -; CDR3: CAISEDTWGAGELFF; DNA: TGTGCCATCAGTGAAGATACCTGGGGAGCCGGGGAGCTGTTTTTT
size: few; V: TRBV19; J: TRBJ2-2; length: 15; D: TRBD2; CDR3: CASRPSGEVTGELFF; DNA: TGTGCCAGCAGACCCAGCGGGGAGGTCACCGGGGAGCTGTTTTTT
size: many; V: TRBV10-3; J: TRBJ1-5; length: 13; D: -; CDR3: CAISEGVGQPQHF; DNA: TGTGCCATCAGTGAGGGGGTGGGTCAGCCCCAGCATTTT
size: many; V: TRBV20-1; J: TRBJ1-6; length: 16; D: -; CDR3: CSARDQVGLYNSPLHF; DNA: TGCAGTGCTAGAGATCAAGTTGGTTTATATAATTCACCCCTCCACTTT
size: -; V: TRBV25-1; J: TRBJ1-2; length: 16; D: TRBD1; CDR3: CASSEAGTEGDYGYTF; DNA: TGTGCCAGCAGTGAGGCAGGGACAGAGGGAGACTATGGCTACACCTTC
size: few; V: TRBV10-3; J: TRBJ1-1; length: 14; D: -; CDR3: CAISEGFRESEAFF; DNA: TGTGCCATCAGTGAGGGGTTCAGGGAGTCTGAAGCTTTCTTT
size: -; V: TRBV20-1; J: TRBJ1-5; length: 15; D: TRBD1; CDR3: CSAREGQGSNQPQHF; DNA: TGCAGTGCTAGAGAGGGACAGGGGAGCAATCAGCCCCAGCATTTT
size: many; V: TRBV2; J: TRBJ2-1; length: 14; D: -; CDR3: CASRAYHSSVEQFF; DNA: TGTGCCAGCAGGGCTTACCATTCTAGCGTTGAGCAGTTCTTC
size: once; V: TRBV2; J: TRBJ2-7; length: 12; D: -; CDR3: CASSGGGSEQYF; DNA: TGTGCCAGCAGTGGCGGTGGTTCCGAGCAGTACTTC
size: many; V: TRBV19; J: TRBJ1-4; length: 16; D: TRBD1; CDR3: CASSFSTGGLNEKLFF; DNA: TGTGCCAGTAGTTTCTCTACAGGGGGTCTTAATGAAAAACTGTTTTTT
size: many; V: TRBV15; J: TRBJ2-7; length: 15; D: -; CDR3: CATSRETVHRYEQYF; DNA: TGTGCCACCAGCAGAGAGACGGTTCATCGCTACGAGCAGTACTTC
size: many; V: TRBV20-1; J: TRBJ2-3; length: 16; D: -; CDR3: CSATGEYRGGTDTQYF; DNA: TGCAGTGCAACCGGCGAGTACAGGGGGGGGACAGATACGCAGTATTTT
size: -; V: TRBV5-1; J: TRBJ1-4; length: 17; D: -; CDR3: CASSFSWDSPGTEKLFF; DNA: TGCGCCAGCAGCTTTTCATGGGACTCTCCAGGGACTGAAAAACTGTTTTTT
size: many; V: TRBV5-6; J: TRBJ2-7; length: 14; D: -; CDR3: CASSLDGGVGEQYF; DNA: TGTGCCAGCAGCTTGGATGGGGGAGTGGGTGAGCAGTACTTC
size: once; V: TRBV20-1; J: TRBJ2-5; length: 13; D: -; CDR3: CSARPGGKETQYF; DNA: TGCAGTGCCCGGCCAGGGGGGAAAGAGACCCAGTACTTC
size: few; V: TRBV6-7; J: TRBJ1-5; length: 14; D: -; CDR3: CASSYVGGEKPQHF; DNA: TGTGCCAGCAGTTACGTGGGCGGGGAAAAGCCCCAGCATTTT
size: many; V: TRBV2; J: TRBJ2-5; length: 15; D: TRBD2; CDR3: CASKGLAGSQETQYF; DNA: TGTGCCAGCAAAGGACTAGCGGGGTCCCAAGAGACCCAGTACTTC
size: -; V: TRBV19; J: TRBJ2-1; length: 16; D: TRBD2; CDR3: CASSLNGTSGNSEQFF; DNA: TGTGCCAGTAGCTTAAACGGGACTAGCGGGAACAGCGAGCAGTTCTTC
size: -; V: TRBV20-1; J: TRBJ2-3; length: 15; D: -; CDR3: CSMLPSSESYNEQYF; DNA: TGCAGCATGCTGCCCTCCAGCGAGTCCTACAATGAGCAGTATTTT
size: many; V: TRBV12-3/TRBV12-4; J: TRBJ2-6; length: 18; D: TRBD1; CDR3: CASSLSRGGYSGANVLTF; DNA: TGTGCCAGCAGTTTATCGAGAGGGGGCTACTCTGGGGCCAACGTCCTGACTTTC
size: many; V: TRBV20-1; J: TRBJ1-4; length: 14; D: TRBD1; CDR3: CSAHRDRGEEKLFF; DNA: TGCAGTGCGCATCGGGACAGGGGAGAGGAAAAACTGTTTTTT
size: many; V: TRBV9; J: TRBJ2-3; length: 19; D: TRBD2; CDR3: CASSVIPTREASGADTQYF; DNA: TGTGCCAGCAGCGTAATACCAACAAGGGAGGCTAGCGGGGCAGATACGCAGTATTTT
size: -; V: TRBV4-3; J: TRBJ2-7; length: 15; D: TRBD1; CDR3: CASSQEGQGACEQYF; DNA: TGCGCCAGCAGCCAAGAAGGGCAGGGGGCCTGCGAGCAGTACTTC
size: -; V: TRBV12-3/TRBV12-4; J: TRBJ1-5; length: 13; D: -; CDR3: CASVRARGQPQHF; DNA: TGTGCCAGCGTCCGGGCCAGGGGCCAGCCCCAGCATTTT
size: -; V: TRBV4-1; J: TRBJ2-4; length: 14; D: TRBD2; CDR3: CASGAGGILNIQYF; DNA: TGCGCCAGCGGGGCGGGGGGGATCTTAAACATTCAGTACTTC
size: -; V: TRBV15; J: TRBJ2-7; length: 15; D: -; CDR3: CATSSLVGSSYEQYF; DNA: TGTGCCACCAGCAGCTTAGTGGGCAGTTCCTACGAGCAGTACTTC
size: many; V: TRBV10-3; J: TRBJ2-1; length: 13; D: TRBD2; CDR3: CATSGGDYNEQFF; DNA: TGTGCCACTAGCGGGGGAGATTACAATGAGCAGTTCTTC
size: many; V: TRBV20-1; J: TRBJ1-3; length: 13; D: -; CDR3: CSAGHNSGNTIYF; DNA: TGCAGTGCCGGTCATAATTCTGGAAACACCATATATTTT
size: many; V: TRBV6-5; J: TRBJ1-6; length: 16; D: TRBD1; CDR3: CASSHHPRGLSSPLHF; DNA: TGTGCCAGCAGTCACCACCCCAGGGGGCTGAGTTCACCCCTCCACTTT
size: many; V: TRBV12-3/TRBV12-4; J: TRBJ2-5; length: 15; D: TRBD2; CDR3: CASSELAGGPKTQYF; DNA: TGTGCCAGCAGTGAACTAGCGGGAGGGCCAAAGACCCAGTACTTC
size: many; V: TRBV28; J: TRBJ2-6; length: 15; D: TRBD2; CDR3: CASSRAGAGANVLTF; DNA: TGTGCCAGCAGTCGAGCGGGGGCTGGGGCCAACGTCCTGACTTTC
size: few; V: TRBV5-4; J: TRBJ1-2; length: 15; D: TRBD1; CDR3: CASSAGGRGQGGYTF; DNA: TGTGCCAGCAGCGCCGGAGGTAGGGGGCAAGGAGGCTACACCTTC
size: many; V: TRBV6-1; J: TRBJ1-5; length: 15; D: -; CDR3: CASSAIWEGNQPQHF; DNA: TGTGCCAGCAGTGCCATCTGGGAAGGCAATCAGCCCCAGCATTTT
size: -; V: TRBV5-5; J: TRBJ2-5; length: 12; D: TRBD1; CDR3: CASRPTGETQYF; DNA: TGTGCCAGCAGGCCGACAGGGGAGACCCAGTACTTC
size: few; V: TRBV19; J: TRBJ2-3; length: 16; D: -; CDR3: CASSITRGPPTDTQYF; DNA: TGTGCCAGTAGTATAACGAGGGGCCCCCCCACAGATACGCAGTATTTT
size: -; V: TRBV19; J: TRBJ1-2; length: 12; D: -; CDR3: CARDSQGGGYTF; DNA: TGTGCTAGAGATAGCCAGGGTGGGGGCTACACCTTC
size: -; V: TRBV27; J: TRBJ1-3; length: 17; D: -; CDR3: CASSRRNPQGGGNTIYF; DNA: TGTGCCAGCAGTAGAAGAAATCCACAGGGAGGAGGAAACACCATATATTTT
size: many; V: TRBV19; J: TRBJ1-6; length: 16; D: -; CDR3: CASSIGPRGRYSPLHF; DNA: TGTGCCAGTAGTATCGGCCCTCGGGGAAGGTATTCACCCCTCCACTTT
size: -; V: TRBV6-2/TRBV6-3; J: TRBJ1-3; length: 15; D: -; CDR3: CASSPGDARGNTIYF; DNA: TGTGCCAGCAGTCCCGGGGACGCCAGAGGAAACACCATATATTTT
size: many; V: TRBV19; J: TRBJ1-6; length: 13; D: -; CDR3: CASSPRGDSPLHF; DNA: TGTGCCAGTAGTCCCCGGGGGGATTCACCCCTCCACTTT
size: many; V: TRBV9; J: TRBJ2-1; length: 15; D: TRBD2; CDR3: CASSATSGVYNEQFF; DNA: TGTGCCAGCAGCGCGACTAGCGGGGTTTACAATGAGCAGTTCTTC
size: -; V: TRBV10-3; J: TRBJ2-1; length: 12; D: TRBD1; CDR3: CATGQGADEQFF; DNA: TGTGCCACTGGACAGGGGGCCGATGAGCAGTTCTTC
size: many; V: TRBV6-5; J: TRBJ1-2; length: 15; D: TRBD1; CDR3: CASSYTGQGIYGYTF; DNA: TGTGCCAGCAGTTACACCGGACAGGGGATCTATGGCTACACCTTC
size: many; V: TRBV5-5; J: TRBJ2-7; length: 16; D: -; CDR3: CASSLSGGTSTYEQYF; DNA: TGTGCCAGCAGCTTATCTGGTGGGACAAGTACCTACGAGCAGTACTTC
size: many; V: TRBV19; J: TRBJ1-4; length: 16; D: TRBD1; CDR3: CASSLTGVQSNEKLFF; DNA: TGTGCCAGTAGTCTGACAGGGGTTCAGTCTAATGAAAAACTGTTTTTT
size: many; V: TRBV4-3; J: TRBJ1-6; length: 15; D: -; CDR3: CASSQDPRGGSPLHF; DNA: TGCGCCAGCAGCCAAGATCCCCGGGGAGGTTCACCCCTCCACTTT
size: -; V: TRBV19; J: TRBJ2-1; length: 11; D: -; CDR3: CASSIYNEQFF; DNA: TGTGCCAGTAGTATTTACAATGAGCAGTTCTTC
size: many; V: TRBV7-8; J: TRBJ1-2; length: 11; D: -; CDR3: CASSPGRFYTF; DNA: TGTGCCAGCAGCCCGGGACGGTTCTACACCTTC
size: many; V: TRBV4-2; J: TRBJ2-3; length: 13; D: -; CDR3: CASSQEGTDTQYF; DNA: TGTGCCAGCAGCCAAGAGGGCACAGATACGCAGTATTTT